Sequencing of this TCR beta chain was carried out in a study of post-analysis software for immune sequencing data. General observations from the study: Patients used several TRBV segments, including TRBV5-6, TRBV5-1 and TRBV20-1, more often than controls. Multiple sclerosis patients showed significantly lower normalized Chao1 diversity than controls did. F measure clustering grouped samples strongly by preparation batch.

The CDR3 is 13 residues long. Germline V CDR1 and CDR2: DFQATT, SNEGSKA (reference sequence). V lost 5 bases to trimming and J lost 2 bases, with 12 bases between them. Unique molecular identifiers were present in the TCR beta cDNA libraries. Each sample of roughly 0.85 to 11 million input T cells yielded about 500,000 cDNA molecules, so each molecule approximated one T cell. One entry per CDR3 protein, called by TCRdb with MiXCR from the PCR reads. The data hold hundreds of thousands of distinct CDR3 sequences, with approximately 59% observed a single time. This clonotype turned up a few times. Its antigen is unidentified.

Input material: blood. The receptor was isolated from a girl aged 2 to 9 with multiple sclerosis. V gene TRBV20-1 combines with J gene TRBJ1-2; D remains ambiguous. The CDR3 coding sequence is TGCAGTGCTCAGCCGGGGAACAACTATGGCTACACCTTC. Amino acid sequence: CSAQPGNNYGYTF.